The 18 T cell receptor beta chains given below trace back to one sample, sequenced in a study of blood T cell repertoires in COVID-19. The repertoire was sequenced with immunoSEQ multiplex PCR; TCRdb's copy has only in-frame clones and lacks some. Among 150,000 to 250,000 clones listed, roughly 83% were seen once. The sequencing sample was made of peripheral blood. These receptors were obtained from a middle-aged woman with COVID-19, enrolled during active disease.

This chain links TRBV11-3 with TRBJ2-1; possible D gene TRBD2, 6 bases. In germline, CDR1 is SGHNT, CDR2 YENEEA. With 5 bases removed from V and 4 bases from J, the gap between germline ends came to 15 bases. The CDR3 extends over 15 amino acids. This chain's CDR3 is CASSPGLAVYNEQFF. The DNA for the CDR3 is TGTGCCAGCAGCCCCGGGTTAGCGGTTTACAATGAGCAGTTCTTC.

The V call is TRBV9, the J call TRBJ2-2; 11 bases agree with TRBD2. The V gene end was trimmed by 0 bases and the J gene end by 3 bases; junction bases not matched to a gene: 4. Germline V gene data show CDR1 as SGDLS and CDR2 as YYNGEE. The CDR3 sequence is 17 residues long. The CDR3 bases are TGTGCCAGCAGCGTAGGGACTAGCGGGTTCTACACCGGGGAGCTGTTTTTT. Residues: CASSVGTSGFYTGELFF.

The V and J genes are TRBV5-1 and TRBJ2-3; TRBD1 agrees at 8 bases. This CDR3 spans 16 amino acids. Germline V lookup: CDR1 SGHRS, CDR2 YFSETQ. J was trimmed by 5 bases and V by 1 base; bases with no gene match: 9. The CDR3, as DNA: TGCGCCAGCAGCTTGTCGGGACAGGTTTTTGGAGATACGCAGTATTTT. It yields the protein CASSLSGQVFGDTQYF.

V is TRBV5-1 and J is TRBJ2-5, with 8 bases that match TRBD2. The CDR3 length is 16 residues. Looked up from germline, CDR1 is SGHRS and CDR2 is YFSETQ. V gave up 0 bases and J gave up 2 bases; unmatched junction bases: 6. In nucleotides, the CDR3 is TGCGCCAGCAGCTTGGGAATAGCGGGGACTCAAGAGACCCAGTACTTC. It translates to CASSLGIAGTQETQYF.

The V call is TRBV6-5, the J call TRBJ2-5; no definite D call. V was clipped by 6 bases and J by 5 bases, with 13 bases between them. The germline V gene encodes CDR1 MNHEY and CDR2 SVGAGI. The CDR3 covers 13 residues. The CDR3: CASRRPGGETQYF. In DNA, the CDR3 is TGTGCCAGCAGGAGACCGGGTGGGGAGACCCAGTACTTC.

The CDR3 DNA sequence: TGTGCCAGCAGCGTAGAAGGCGGAACCTACAATGAGCAGTTCTTC. Protein sequence: CASSVEGGTYNEQFF. J is TRBJ2-1 and V is TRBV9; D gene ambiguous. V was pared by 0 bases and J by 2 bases, with 9 bases between. The germline CDR1 and CDR2 sequences are SGDLS and YYNGEE. The CDR3 is made up of 15 amino acids.

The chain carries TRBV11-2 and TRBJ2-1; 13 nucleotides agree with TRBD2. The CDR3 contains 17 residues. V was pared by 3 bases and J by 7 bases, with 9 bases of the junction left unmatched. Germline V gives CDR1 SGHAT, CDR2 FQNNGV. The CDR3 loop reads CASSLGRTSGRVNEQFF. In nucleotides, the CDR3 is TGTGCCAGCAGCTTGGGACGGACTAGCGGGAGAGTGAATGAGCAGTTCTTC.

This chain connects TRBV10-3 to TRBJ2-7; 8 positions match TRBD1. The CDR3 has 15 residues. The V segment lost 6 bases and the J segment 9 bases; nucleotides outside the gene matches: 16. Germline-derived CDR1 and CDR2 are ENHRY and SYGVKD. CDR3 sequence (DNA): TGTGCCATCAGGGGGGGACAGGCAATTTCCTCGGGGCAGTACTTC. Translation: CAIRGGQAISSGQYF.

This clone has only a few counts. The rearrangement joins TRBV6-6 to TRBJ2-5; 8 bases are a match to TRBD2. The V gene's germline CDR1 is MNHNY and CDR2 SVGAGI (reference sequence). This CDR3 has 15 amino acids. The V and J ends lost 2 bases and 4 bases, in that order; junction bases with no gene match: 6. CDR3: CASSYRGGMRETQYF. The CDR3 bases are TGTGCCAGCAGTTACCGGGGGGGAATGAGAGAGACCCAGTACTTC.

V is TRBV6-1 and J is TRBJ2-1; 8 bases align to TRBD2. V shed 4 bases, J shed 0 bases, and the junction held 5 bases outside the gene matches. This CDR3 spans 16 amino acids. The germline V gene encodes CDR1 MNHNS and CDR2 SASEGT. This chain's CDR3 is CASSVQSGSSYNEQFF. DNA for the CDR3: TGTGCCAGCAGTGTTCAGAGCGGGAGCTCCTACAATGAGCAGTTCTTC.

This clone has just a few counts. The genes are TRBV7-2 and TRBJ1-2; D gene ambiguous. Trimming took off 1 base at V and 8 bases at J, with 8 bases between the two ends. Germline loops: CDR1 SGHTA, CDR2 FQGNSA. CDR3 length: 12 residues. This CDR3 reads CASSLGTPGYTF. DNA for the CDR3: TGTGCCAGCAGCTTAGGTACTCCAGGCTACACCTTC. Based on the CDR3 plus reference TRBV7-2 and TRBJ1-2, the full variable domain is GAGVSQSPSNKVTEKGKDVELRCDPISGHTALYWYRQSLGQGLEFLIYFQGNSAPDKSGLPSDRFSAERTGGSVSTLTIQRTQQEDSAVYLCASSLGTPGYTFGSGTRLTVV.

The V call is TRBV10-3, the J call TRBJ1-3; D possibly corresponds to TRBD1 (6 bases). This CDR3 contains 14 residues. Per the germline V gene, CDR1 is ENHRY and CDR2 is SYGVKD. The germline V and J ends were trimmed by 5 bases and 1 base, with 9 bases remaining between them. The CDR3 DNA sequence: TGTGCCATCAGTACAGGGAATTCTGGAAACACCATATATTTT. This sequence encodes CAISTGNSGNTIYF.

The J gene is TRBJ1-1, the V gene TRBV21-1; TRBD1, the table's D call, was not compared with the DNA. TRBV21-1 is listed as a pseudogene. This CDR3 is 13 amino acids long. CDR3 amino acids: CASSTGANTEAFF. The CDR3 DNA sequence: TGTGCCAGCAGCACTGGGGCGAACACTGAAGCTTTCTTT.

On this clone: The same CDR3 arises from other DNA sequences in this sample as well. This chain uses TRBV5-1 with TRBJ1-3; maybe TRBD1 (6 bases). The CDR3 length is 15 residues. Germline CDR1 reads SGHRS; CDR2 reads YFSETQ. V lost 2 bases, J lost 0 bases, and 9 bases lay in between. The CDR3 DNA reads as TGCGCCAGCAGCTTACAGGGAATCTCTGGAAACACCATATATTTT. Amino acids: CASSLQGISGNTIYF.

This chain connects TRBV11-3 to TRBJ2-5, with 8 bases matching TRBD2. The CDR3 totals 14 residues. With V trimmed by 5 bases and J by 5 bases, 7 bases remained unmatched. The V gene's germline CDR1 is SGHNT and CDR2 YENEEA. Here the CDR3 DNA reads TGTGCCAGCAGCCCGTATCGGGGGGGGGAGACCCAGTACTTC. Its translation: CASSPYRGGETQYF.

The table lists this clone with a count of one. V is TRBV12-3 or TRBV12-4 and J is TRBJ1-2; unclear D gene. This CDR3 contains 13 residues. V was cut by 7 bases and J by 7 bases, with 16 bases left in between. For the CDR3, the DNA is TGTGCCAGCAATAAAGACGAGGGCTCTGGCTACACCTTC. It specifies CASNKDEGSGYTF.

Written as DNA, the CDR3 is TGTGCCACCTCTTCGACCGGAGACGGTCAGCCCCAGCATTTT. Translation gives CATSSTGDGQPQHF. J is TRBJ1-5 and V is TRBV6-4; unclear D gene. Looked up from germline, CDR1 is MRHNA and CDR2 is SNTAGT. The CDR3 is 14 amino acids. The germline V and J ends were trimmed by 10 bases and 6 bases, with 19 bases remaining between them.

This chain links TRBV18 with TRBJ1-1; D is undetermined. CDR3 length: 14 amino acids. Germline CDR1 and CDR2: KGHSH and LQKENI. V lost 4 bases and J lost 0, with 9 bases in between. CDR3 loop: CASSLQYMNTEAFF. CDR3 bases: TGTGCCAGCTCACTACAGTACATGAACACTGAAGCTTTCTTT.